A selection of T cell receptor beta chains follows, all from one sample in a study of OX40 agonist ivuxolimab in advanced cancers. The assay was immunoSEQ multiplex PCR, and TCRdb's table has in-frame clones only and misses some. The sample carries 45,000 to 65,000 clones, around 87% recorded once. The sequenced sample was CD4+ or CD8+ T cells sorted from blood, obtained in a trial of the OX40 agonist ivuxolimab. These receptors came from an adult with an advanced solid tumor such as melanoma, head and neck, liver or kidney cancer. CDR3s include the opening cysteine and the closing phenylalanine or tryptophan. The D gene is left open where the match is weak. Expanded clones are given a class, and other clones once, few, many or no size at all.

v_call	clone_size	d_call	j_call	cdr3_nt	cdr3_aa
TRBV2	-	TRBD1	TRBJ2-5	TGTGCCAGCAGTGAAGCGCTAGGGACAGGGGGCATGCAAGAGACCCAGTACTTC	CASSEALGTGGMQETQYF
TRBV6-1	-	-	TRBJ1-6	TGTGCCAGCAGTGAAAAGGGCAAGGGTTCCTATAATTCACCCCTCCACTTT	CASSEKGKGSYNSPLHF
TRBV5-1	-	-	TRBJ2-2	TGCGCCAGCAGCTCTCAATCTCCCGGGGAGCTGTTTTTT	CASSSQSPGELFF
TRBV19	few	TRBD2	TRBJ2-3	TGTGCCAGTAGTATGACTAGCGGGGGCCGCGATACGCAGTATTTT	CASSMTSGGRDTQYF
TRBV9	-	-	TRBJ1-4	TGTGACCACTGGGGAGCAACTAATGAAAAACTGTTTTTT	CDHWGATNEKLFF
TRBV7-6	-	-	TRBJ2-6	TGTGCCAGCAGCTTACGCGCCGGGGCCAACGTCCTGACTTTC	CASSLRAGANVLTF
TRBV19	-	TRBD2	TRBJ2-7	TGTGCCAGTAGTATAGGGACTAGCGCAAGATCCTACGAGCAGTACTTC	CASSIGTSARSYEQYF
TRBV15	-	-	TRBJ1-4	TGTGCCACCAGCAGAGATTTGCAGGGAGGAGATGAAAAACTGTTTTTT	CATSRDLQGGDEKLFF
TRBV5-1	-	-	TRBJ2-1	TGCGCCAGCAGCTTGGTAAAACAAGGATTGCAGTTCTTC	CASSLVKQGLQFF
TRBV14	-	TRBD1	TRBJ2-1	TGTGCCAGCAGCCAGGCTCAGGGGGCGAGCCAGTTCTTC	CASSQAQGASQFF
TRBV28	-	TRBD2	TRBJ2-3	TGTGCCAGCAGTATATGGGCTAGCGGGGGGGTACAGGATACGCAGTATTTT	CASSIWASGGVQDTQYF
TRBV28	once	TRBD1	TRBJ1-2	TGTGCCAGCAGTTTGGCCCAGGGGGAGTTCGATGGCTACACCTTC	CASSLAQGEFDGYTF
TRBV10-3	-	-	TRBJ1-1	TGTGCCATCAGTGAGGAGACGGTGAACACTGAAGCTTTCTTT	CAISEETVNTEAFF
TRBV12-5	-	-	TRBJ1-5	TGTGCTAGTAGTCGGGGGGACAATCAGCCCCAGCATTTT	CASSRGDNQPQHF
TRBV7-9	-	-	TRBJ1-3	TGTGCCAGCAGCTTAGAAGGGTATAGGTCTGGAAACACCATATATTTT	CASSLEGYRSGNTIYF
TRBV28	-	-	TRBJ2-3	TGTGCCAGCAGTAAACAGGGTGCTACGCAGTATTTT	CASSKQGATQYF
TRBV7-9	-	-	TRBJ2-5	TGTGCCAGCAGCCAGGGGGAGACCCAGTACTTC	CASSQGETQYF
TRBV6-5	once	TRBD2	TRBJ2-1	TGTGCCAGCACCAAGCGGGGGCCTCTTGGCAATGAGCAGTTCTTC	CASTKRGPLGNEQFF
TRBV10-2	few	-	TRBJ1-5	TGCGCCAGCAAAGGAGAATATCAGCCCCAGCATTTT	CASKGEYQPQHF
TRBV6-1	-	-	TRBJ2-1	TGTGCCAGCACCGAAGGGGGTTCCTACAATGAGCAGTTCTTC	CASTEGGSYNEQFF
TRBV6-1	-	-	TRBJ2-6	TGTGCCAGCAGTGAACGACAGGTGCTCTCTGGGGCCAACGTCCTGACTTTC	CASSERQVLSGANVLTF
TRBV4-1	once	-	TRBJ1-5	TGCGCCAGCAGCCAAACAGGGTACAATCAGCCCCAGCATTTT	CASSQTGYNQPQHF
TRBV5-4	-	TRBD2	TRBJ2-7	TGTGCCAGCAGCCACGGACTAGCGGGAGTCCATCCCAACTCCTACGAGCAGTACTTC	CASSHGLAGVHPNSYEQYF
TRBV5-1	-	-	TRBJ1-6	TGCGCCAGCAGCTTGAACCCCCAGGGTCTGAATAACTCACCCCTCCACTTT	CASSLNPQGLNNSPLHF
TRBV5-1	-	-	TRBJ1-3	TGCGCCAGCAGCTCGACAGTTGGAAACACCATATATTTT	CASSSTVGNTIYF
TRBV5-1	-	-	TRBJ1-4	TGCGCCAGCAGCCAATCCGGGACATCGGAGGAAAAACTGTTTTTT	CASSQSGTSEEKLFF
TRBV7-2	once	-	TRBJ1-3	TGTGCCAGCAGCCAATCCTCCGGAAACACCATATATTTT	CASSQSSGNTIYF
TRBV6-5	once	TRBD1	TRBJ1-2	TGTGCCAGCAGTTACTCGAGTGGACAGGGAGGGGATGGCTACACCTTC	CASSYSSGQGGDGYTF
TRBV2	-	-	TRBJ2-2	TGTGCCAGCAGGTCTAGGGAATTGGACACCGGGGAGCTGTTTTTT	CASRSRELDTGELFF
TRBV7-2	once	-	TRBJ2-2	TGTGCCAGCAGCTTAGTTCTTTACGGGGAGCTGTTTTTT	CASSLVLYGELFF
TRBV10-1	-	-	TRBJ2-3	TGCGCCAGCAGTGAGGGGTGGAGGCAGTATTTT	CASSEGWRQYF
TRBV2	few	-	TRBJ1-2	TGTGCCAGCAGTGCGGGATATAACTATGGCTACACCTTC	CASSAGYNYGYTF
TRBV4-3	-	TRBD2	TRBJ2-1	TGCTCTAGAAGGTGGGCGGGAGGAGGCAATGAGCAGTTCTTC	CSRRWAGGGNEQFF
TRBV6-1	once	-	TRBJ2-4	TGTGCCAGCAGTGAAGCGCACAGGGCCCAAGGGGTCAAAAACATTCAGTACTTC	CASSEAHRAQGVKNIQYF
TRBV27	-	-	TRBJ2-2	TGTGCCAGCAGTTTATGGGCAGGGAAATACGGGGAGCTGTTTTTT	CASSLWAGKYGELFF
TRBV5-5	-	-	TRBJ2-2	TGTGCCAGCAGCCCGACAGCACTAGCGAACACCGGGGAGCTGTTTTTT	CASSPTALANTGELFF
TRBV19	-	TRBD2	TRBJ2-5	TGTGCCAGTAGTATAAATAGCGGGGCTGAGACCCAGTACTTC	CASSINSGAETQYF
TRBV2	-	-	TRBJ2-1	TGTGCCGGGGCCGCGGGGCACAATGAGCAGTTCTTC	CAGAAGHNEQFF
TRBV18	-	-	TRBJ1-1	TGTGCCAGCTCAGGAGATACGGCAGGCGTTACTGAAGCTTTCTTT	CASSGDTAGVTEAFF
TRBV19	-	-	TRBJ2-2	TGTGCCAGTAGTACTCCGCGGGAAACCGGGGAGCTGTTTTTT	CASSTPRETGELFF
TRBV2	-	-	TRBJ1-2	TGTGCCAGCAGCTTTAGGACAGTCAGCCCCTATGGCTACACCTTC	CASSFRTVSPYGYTF
TRBV6-5	-	-	TRBJ1-2	TGTGCCAGCAGTGAACTAGCGGCAAGCTATGGCTACACCTTC	CASSELAASYGYTF
TRBV28	once	-	TRBJ1-3	TGTGCCAGCAGTTCTCGGGACACCCAAGGAAACACCATATATTTT	CASSSRDTQGNTIYF
TRBV6-5	-	-	TRBJ1-5	TGTGCCAGCAGAGACAGTCTTAGCAATCAGCCCCAGCATTTT	CASRDSLSNQPQHF
TRBV19	-	TRBD1	TRBJ1-2	TGTGCCAGTAGTCGGGACAGCTATGGCTACACCTTC	CASSRDSYGYTF
TRBV6-6	-	-	TRBJ1-5	TGTGCCAGCAGATTCTTAAAGCCGGGGGGGAGACAGCCCCAGCATTTT	CASRFLKPGGRQPQHF
TRBV5-6	-	TRBD1	TRBJ1-6	TGTGCCAGCAGCTTACTCGGGGACAGTTCACCCCTCCACTTT	CASSLLGDSSPLHF
TRBV5-8	-	TRBD1	TRBJ2-7	TGTGCCAGCAGCACGAGGACAGGGAGTGCCTACGAGCAGTACTTC	CASSTRTGSAYEQYF
TRBV6-6	-	-	TRBJ1-5	TGTGCCAGCAGTTACCAACGGGAGCCCCAGCATTTT	CASSYQREPQHF
TRBV19	-	TRBD1	TRBJ1-5	TGTGCCAGTAGTCCGGACAGGGATCAGCCCCAGCATTTT	CASSPDRDQPQHF
TRBV10-1	-	TRBD1	TRBJ1-1	TGCGCCAGCAGTGACCGGACAGGGGGAGGGACTGAAGCTTTCTTT	CASSDRTGGGTEAFF
TRBV27	-	TRBD2	TRBJ2-7	TGTGCCAGCAGCCGCCGGCTGGGGGGGTCGTGGGTTTCCTACGAGCAGTACTTC	CASSRRLGGSWVSYEQYF
TRBV19	-	TRBD1	TRBJ1-2	TGTGCCAGTAGTTTTCGAGACAGGGCCCCTAGGGGCTATGGCTACACCTTC	CASSFRDRAPRGYGYTF
TRBV10-3	-	TRBD2	TRBJ2-1	TGTGCCATCAATCCCGGGACTAGCGGGAGGCCCGTACGGGAGCAGTTCTTC	CAINPGTSGRPVREQFF
TRBV4-1	-	TRBD2	TRBJ2-1	TGCGCCAGCAGCCATCCCCCCGGGACTAGAGGCGATGAGCAGTTCTTC	CASSHPPGTRGDEQFF
TRBV28	-	TRBD2	TRBJ2-7	TGTGCCAGCACTTCGGGGGAGGGGACCTACGAGCAGTACTTC	CASTSGEGTYEQYF
TRBV28	once	TRBD2	TRBJ2-7	TGTGCCAGCAGCTCGGGACTAGCGGCTTCCTACGAGCAGTACTTC	CASSSGLAASYEQYF